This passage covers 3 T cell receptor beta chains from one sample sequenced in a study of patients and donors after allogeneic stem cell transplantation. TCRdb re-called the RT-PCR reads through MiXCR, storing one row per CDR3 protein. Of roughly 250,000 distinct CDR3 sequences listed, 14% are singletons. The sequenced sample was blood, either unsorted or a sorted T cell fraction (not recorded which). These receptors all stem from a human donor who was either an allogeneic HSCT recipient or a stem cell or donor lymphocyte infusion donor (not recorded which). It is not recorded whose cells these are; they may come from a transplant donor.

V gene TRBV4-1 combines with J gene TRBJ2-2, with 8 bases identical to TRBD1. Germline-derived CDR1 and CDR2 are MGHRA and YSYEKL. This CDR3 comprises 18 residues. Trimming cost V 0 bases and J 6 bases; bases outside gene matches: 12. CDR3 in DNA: TGCGCCAGCAGCCAAGAAGGGTCTGGCAGGGGGCATGCCGGGGAGCTGTTTTTT. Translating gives CASSQEGSGRGHAGELFF.

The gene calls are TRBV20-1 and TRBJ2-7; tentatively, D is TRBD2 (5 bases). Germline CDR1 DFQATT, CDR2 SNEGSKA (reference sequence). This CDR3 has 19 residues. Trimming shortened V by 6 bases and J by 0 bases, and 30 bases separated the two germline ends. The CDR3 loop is CSARPPELAPTGFSYEQYF. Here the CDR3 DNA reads TGCAGTGCCAGGCCCCCGGAGTTAGCTCCTACGGGGTTCTCCTACGAGCAGTACTTC.

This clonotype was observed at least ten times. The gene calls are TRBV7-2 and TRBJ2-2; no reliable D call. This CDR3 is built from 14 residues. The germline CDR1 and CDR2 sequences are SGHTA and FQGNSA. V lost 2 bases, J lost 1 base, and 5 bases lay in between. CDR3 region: CASSLRRNTGELFF. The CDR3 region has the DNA TGTGCCAGCAGCTTAAGGAGGAACACCGGGGAGCTGTTTTTT.